The 19 T cell receptor beta chains below come from one sample, sequenced in a study of T cell repertoires in cytomegalovirus infection. TCRdb re-analysed the reads in MiXCR, keeping a single row per CDR3 protein. Of about 740,000 distinct CDR3 sequences in the sample, 35% to 45% were seen once. The sequencing input was PBMCs. Every receptor here comes from a human donor in good health (CMV status not recorded). Some clones in this sample may be carry-over from other donors' samples.

This rearrangement joins TRBV19 to TRBJ1-4, with D possibly being TRBD1 (6 bases). The CDR3 totals 18 residues. CDR1 and CDR2 (germline): LNHDA, SQIVND (reference sequence). Deletions cut 3 bases from V and 3 bases from J, with 20 bases between. The CDR3 region has the DNA TGTGCCAGTAGTATCGGGACAACGGCGGGACATCCTAATGAAAAACTGTTTTTT. Translating gives CASSIGTTAGHPNEKLFF.

On this clonotype: A much larger clone sits a single nucleotide away, making a read error possible. This chain joins TRBV7-9 and TRBJ2-1; TRBD1 matches at 7 bases. From germline, CDR1 is SEHNR and CDR2 FQNEAQ (reference sequence). This CDR3 spans 14 amino acids. With V trimmed by 6 bases and J by 4 bases, 6 bases remained unmatched. The CDR3 loop is CASRYRGGYNEQFF. The CDR3 DNA sequence: TGTGCCAGCAGATACAGGGGCGGTTACAATGAGCAGTTCTTC.

This clonotype has a handful of counts. CDR3: CASNLSGGEQFF. In nucleotides, the CDR3 is TGTGCCAGCAACCTAAGCGGGGGTGAGCAGTTCTTC. The V and J genes are TRBV7-9 and TRBJ2-1; TRBD2 agrees at 8 bases. J was trimmed by 9 bases and V by 7 bases; bases with no gene match: 5. Germline loops: CDR1 SEHNR, CDR2 FQNEAQ (reference sequence). The CDR3 is made up of 12 amino acids.

V gene TRBV11-2 combines with J gene TRBJ2-2; D remains ambiguous. Per germline, CDR1 SGHAT and CDR2 FQNNGV. Trimming left V 10 bases short and J 3 bases short, with 9 bases between. The CDR3 covers 12 residues. The CDR3 loop is CATRADTGELFF. DNA for the CDR3: TGTGCCACACGGGCGGACACCGGGGAGCTGTTTTTT.

The chain combines TRBV18 with TRBJ2-3, with D perhaps matching TRBD2 (6 bases). V lost 10 bases, J lost 4 bases, and 12 bases lay in between. CDR3 length: 12 residues. In germline, CDR1 is KGHSH, CDR2 LQKENI. CDR3 sequence reads: CATGGVPDTQYF. The CDR3 DNA reads as TGTGCCACCGGAGGGGTCCCAGATACGCAGTATTTT.

The J gene is TRBJ2-3, the V gene TRBV28; D uncertain. V was shortened by 5 bases and J by 15 bases, with 27 bases between the two germline ends. Germline V gene lookup returns CDR1 MDHEN and CDR2 SYDVKM. CDR3 length: 15 amino acids. The CDR3 DNA sequence: TGTGCCAGCAGTCAGAGGTTACGGGCCCTCGGGTTGAGCTATTTT. Residues: CASSQRLRALGLSYF.

This chain connects TRBV7-9 to TRBJ2-3; D unresolved. Deletions cut 5 bases from V and 4 bases from J, with 16 bases between. Germline V lookup: CDR1 SEHNR, CDR2 FQNEAQ (reference sequence). The CDR3 consists of 15 residues. The CDR3 DNA is TGTGCCAGCAGCCCTGAACATCCATTTGCAGATACGCAGTATTTT. This codes for CASSPEHPFADTQYF. Based on the CDR3 plus reference TRBV7-9 and TRBJ2-3, the full variable domain is DTGVSQNPRHKITKRGQNVTFRCDPISEHNRLYWYRQTLGQGPEFLTYFQNEAQLEKSRLLSDRFSAERPKGSFSTLEIQRTEQGDSAMYLCASSPEHPFADTQYFGPGTRLTVL.

Worth noting for this clonotype: The CDR3 end shows no conserved phenylalanine or tryptophan, and so a read error is likely. The J gene is TRBJ2-1, the V gene TRBV6-1, with 8 bases fitting TRBD2. The CDR3 runs 17 residues. CDR1 MNHNS and CDR2 SASEGT come from the germline V gene. V shed 1 base, J shed 7 bases, and the junction held 12 bases outside the gene matches. The CDR3 region has the DNA TGTGCCAGCAGTGAAGTGGTACTAGCGGCGAATCCGAATGAGCAGTTCTTA. Its protein product is CASSEVVLAANPNEQFL.

J is TRBJ1-2 and V is TRBV2; D is perhaps TRBD1 (6 bases). Trimming pared 7 bases from V and 6 bases from J, leaving 15 bases between. This CDR3 region has 13 residues. The germline V gene has CDR1 SNHLY and CDR2 FYNNEI. CDR3: CASTGDPFDGYTF. CDR3 DNA sequence: TGTGCCAGCACAGGGGACCCCTTTGATGGCTACACCTTC.

This clonotype appeared a few times. The rearrangement links TRBV5-4 to TRBJ2-1; TRBD2 matches at 12 bases. The CDR3 is 15 residues long. The ends lost 4 bases at V and 8 bases at J; junction bases unmatched: 7. The germline gives CDR1 SGHNT, CDR2 YYREEE (reference sequence). The CDR3 nucleotides read TGTGCCAGCAGCCAACTAGCGGGAGGTGATCATGAGCAGTTCTTC. The encoded protein is CASSQLAGGDHEQFF. The full variable domain, its missing parts supplied by reference TRBV5-4 and TRBJ2-1, is ETGVTQSPTHLIKTRGQQVTLRCSSQSGHNTVSWYQQALGQGPQFIFQYYREEENGRGNFPPRFSGLQFPNYSSELNVNALELDDSALYLCASSQLAGGDHEQFFGPGTRLTVL.

The rearrangement joins TRBV12-3 or TRBV12-4 to TRBJ2-1, with D maybe TRBD1 (5 bases). V lost 8 bases to trimming and J lost 7 bases, with 15 bases between them. The CDR3 has 13 residues. CDR3 sequence: CASVRGRVNEQFF. DNA of the CDR3: TGTGCCAGCGTTAGGGGCAGAGTTAATGAGCAGTTCTTC.

The table lists this clonotype with many counts. The V call is TRBV6-5, the J call TRBJ2-2; the D gene is possibly TRBD2 (5 bases). CDR1 and CDR2 (germline): MNHEY, SVGAGI. The CDR3 is 15 residues long. V gave up 9 bases and J gave up 4 bases, with 18 bases separating them. The CDR3 is CASNSRARVTGELFF. The DNA for the CDR3 is TGTGCCAGTAATTCGAGGGCGCGTGTCACCGGGGAGCTGTTTTTT.

V gene TRBV28 combines with J gene TRBJ2-7, with 8 bases that match TRBD1. CDR1 is MDHEN and CDR2 is SYDVKM in the germline V gene. The CDR3 loop spans 16 amino acids. The J segment lost 4 bases and the V segment lost 5 bases, leaving 13 bases of the junction unmatched. CDR3 in DNA: TGTGCCAGCAGTCTTAAACCGGGACAGGTGGATTACGAGCAGTACTTC. This codes for CASSLKPGQVDYEQYF.

This clonotype was seen at least ten times. The chain recombines TRBV7-2 with TRBJ2-5; 9 bases align to TRBD2. CDR3 length: 15 amino acids. Germline CDR1 is SGHTA and CDR2 is FQGNSA. V was clipped by 2 bases and J by 5 bases; unmatched bases: 6. The CDR3 DNA reads as TGTGCCAGCAGCTTAAGCGGGGGGATGGGGGAGACCCAGTACTTC. Residues: CASSLSGGMGETQYF. Complete variable domain (other parts from reference TRBV7-2 and TRBJ2-5): GAGVSQSPSNKVTEKGKDVELRCDPISGHTALYWYRQSLGQGLEFLIYFQGNSAPDKSGLPSDRFSAERTGGSVSTLTIQRTQQEDSAVYLCASSLSGGMGETQYFGPGTRLLVL.

This clonotype came up many times. The chain carries TRBV7-2 and TRBJ1-2; possibly TRBD1 for D (5 bases). The CDR3 extends over 13 amino acids. V was shortened by 4 bases and J by 2 bases, with 8 bases between the two germline ends. The germline CDR1 and CDR2 sequences are SGHTA and FQGNSA. In DNA form, the CDR3 reads TGTGCCAGCAGCTCGAGACAGAACTATGGCTACACCTTC. Its translation is CASSSRQNYGYTF.

This clonotype has ten or more counts. The chain uses TRBV7-2 and TRBJ2-1; 7 bases map to TRBD2. CDR1 SGHTA and CDR2 FQGNSA come from the germline V gene. The ends lost 5 bases at V and 4 bases at J; junction bases unmatched: 14. This CDR3 comprises 17 residues. The DNA for the CDR3 is TGTGCCAGCAGCCCCACCGGACCGGGAGGTGTATACAATGAGCAGTTCTTC. It specifies CASSPTGPGGVYNEQFF.

This clonotype came up many times. V is TRBV7-9 and J is TRBJ2-5; 13 bases line up with TRBD2. The J segment lost 2 bases and the V segment lost 10 bases, leaving 16 bases of the junction unmatched. The CDR3 consists of 18 residues. CDR1 is SEHNR and CDR2 is FQNEAQ in the germline V gene (reference sequence). Here the CDR3 reads CATTPGLAGPTRQETQYF. CDR3 coding DNA: TGTGCCACCACGCCGGGACTAGCGGGGCCTACCCGTCAAGAGACCCAGTACTTC.

The J gene is TRBJ2-2, the V gene TRBV28, with 14 bases lining up with TRBD2. The germline CDR1 and CDR2 sequences are MDHEN and SYDVKM. Losses at the gene ends were 1 base for V and 5 bases for J; bases not matched to a gene: 3. This CDR3 is built from 17 residues. The CDR3 here is CASSLFGTSGRTGELFF. The CDR3 nucleotides are TGTGCCAGCAGTTTATTCGGGACTAGCGGGAGAACCGGGGAGCTGTTTTTT.

This CDR3 reads CASSFKAGRSNTGELFF. CDR3 coding DNA: TGTGCCAGCAGCTTTAAAGCGGGGAGATCGAACACCGGGGAGCTGTTTTTT. The rearrangement joins TRBV5-5 to TRBJ2-2, with 7 bases fitting TRBD2. The CDR3 sequence is 17 residues long. Germline CDR1 and CDR2: SGHKS and YYEKEE (reference sequence). With V trimmed by 2 bases and J by 0 bases, 7 bases remained unmatched.